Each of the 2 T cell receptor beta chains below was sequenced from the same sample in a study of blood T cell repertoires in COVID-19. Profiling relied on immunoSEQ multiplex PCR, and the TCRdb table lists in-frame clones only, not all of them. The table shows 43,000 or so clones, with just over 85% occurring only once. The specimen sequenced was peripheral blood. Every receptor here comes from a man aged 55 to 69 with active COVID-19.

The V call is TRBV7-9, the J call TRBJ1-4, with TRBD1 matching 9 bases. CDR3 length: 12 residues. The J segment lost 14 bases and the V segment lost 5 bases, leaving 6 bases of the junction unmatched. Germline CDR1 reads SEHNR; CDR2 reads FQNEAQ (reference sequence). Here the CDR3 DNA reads TGTGCCAGCAGCCAGGACAGGGGAGGGCTGTTTTTT. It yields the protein CASSQDRGGLFF.

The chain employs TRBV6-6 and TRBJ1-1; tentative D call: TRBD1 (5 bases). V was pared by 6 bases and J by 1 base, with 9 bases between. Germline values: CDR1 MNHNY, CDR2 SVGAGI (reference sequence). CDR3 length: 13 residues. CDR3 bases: TGTGCCAGCAGACACGGACAGAACACTGAAGCTTTCTTT. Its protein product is CASRHGQNTEAFF.